This T cell receptor beta chain was identified during a study of blood T cell repertoires in COVID-19. Study context: The United States, Italy and Spain supplied acute and convalescent COVID-19 samples.

The germline CDR1 and CDR2 sequences are ENHRY and SYGVKD. The ends were cut back, 8 bases at V and 3 bases at J, with 16 bases in the middle. The CDR3 runs 15 residues. This clone came up a few times. Authors' methods: Using reference gene primer amplification, nucleated cell counts were estimated. The repertoire was sequenced with immunoSEQ multiplex PCR; TCRdb's copy has only in-frame clones and lacks some. The D gene and trimming were derived from the DNA, and the V and J assignments and clone size from that table. Here the sample spans fewer than 200,000 clones, 80% to 90% being singletons. Sequenced input: peripheral blood. The chain has TRBV10-3 and TRBJ1-4, with D perhaps TRBD1 (5 bases). The clonotype comes from a woman in her fifties or sixties who had recovered from COVID-19. The CDR3 loop reads CAIARQSGSNEKLFF. The CDR3 coding sequence is TGTGCCATCGCCAGACAGTCGGGTTCTAATGAAAAACTGTTTTTT.